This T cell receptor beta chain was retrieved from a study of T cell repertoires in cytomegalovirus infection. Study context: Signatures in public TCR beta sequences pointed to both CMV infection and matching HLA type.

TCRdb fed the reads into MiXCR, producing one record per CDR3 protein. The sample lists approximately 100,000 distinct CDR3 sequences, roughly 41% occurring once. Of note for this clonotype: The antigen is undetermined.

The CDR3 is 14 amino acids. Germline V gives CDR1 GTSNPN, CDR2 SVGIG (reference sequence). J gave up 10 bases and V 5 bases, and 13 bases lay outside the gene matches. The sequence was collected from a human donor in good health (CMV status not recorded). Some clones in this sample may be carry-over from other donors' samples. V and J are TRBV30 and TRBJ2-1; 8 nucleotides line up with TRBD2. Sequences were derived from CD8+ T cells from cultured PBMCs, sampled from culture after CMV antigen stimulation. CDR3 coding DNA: TGTGCCTGGGCGGATGTCGGGGGGGCCGGGGAGCAGTTCTTC. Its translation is CAWADVGGAGEQFF.